The present T cell receptor (beta chain) was sequenced within a study of blood T cell repertoires in COVID-19. On the study more broadly: COVID-19 samples collected from the United States, Italy and Spain covered acute and convalescent phases.

In the source study's methods: Amplification from reference gene primers served as the basis for estimated nucleated cell counts. TCRdb's copy holds only in-frame clones and misses some; the assay was immunoSEQ multiplex PCR. D and trimming come from the DNA, and the V and J calls and clone size come from that table. The sample holds approximately 310,000 clones, approximately 91% seen once. The sample was PBMCs or T cells enriched from blood (not recorded which). This TCR was recovered from a man aged 60-69 years who had recovered from COVID-19.

The DNA of the CDR3 is TGCGCCAGCAGCTTGAAAGGCGGGAGTCCCCCAGATACGCAGTATTTT. Its translation is CASSLKGGSPPDTQYF. V gene TRBV5-1 combines with J gene TRBJ2-3, with 7 bases aligning to TRBD2. This CDR3 comprises 16 residues. Per germline, CDR1 SGHRS and CDR2 YFSETQ. The J segment lost 4 bases and the V segment lost 1 base, leaving 9 bases of the junction unmatched.